What follows are 18 T cell receptor beta chains derived from one specimen sequenced in a study of cytomegalovirus exposure and HLA in healthy donors. The PCR had 60 Vbeta and 13 Jbeta primers. TCRdb's copy holds only in-frame clones and misses some; the assay was immunoSEQ multiplex PCR. The table records 100,000 to 150,000 clones, roughly 80% of them present only once. The sample taken for sequencing was PBMCs. The receptors originated from a man younger than 45 in good health and CMV-seropositive.

V is TRBV27 and J is TRBJ2-2; 8 bases are shared with TRBD2. Germline V gene sequence: CDR1 MNHEY, CDR2 SMNVEV (reference sequence). The CDR3 spans 15 residues. Trimming cost V 5 bases and J 6 bases; bases outside gene matches: 8. The CDR3 nucleotides are TGTGCCAGCAGTGCACCCGGGACTAGGGCCGGGGAGCTGTTTTTT. Amino acids: CASSAPGTRAGELFF.

The chain joins TRBV11-2 to TRBJ2-5; D not certain. Germline CDR1 and CDR2: SGHAT and FQNNGV. V dropped 5 bases and J dropped 5 bases, with 9 bases sitting between them. The CDR3 spans 12 residues. The CDR3: CASSPNRETQYF. CDR3 coding DNA: TGTGCCAGCAGCCCTAACCGGGAGACCCAGTACTTC.

The table lists this clone with a count of one. V and J are TRBV5-1 and TRBJ1-1; TRBD1 agrees at 7 bases. This CDR3 has 15 residues. The ends lost 4 bases at V and 1 base at J; junction bases unmatched: 7. The germline gives CDR1 SGHRS, CDR2 YFSETQ. The CDR3: CASSLQGPGNTEAFF. The CDR3 DNA follows: TGCGCCAGCAGCCTACAGGGGCCCGGGAACACTGAAGCTTTCTTT.

This clone was counted only a few times. This rearrangement joins TRBV14 to TRBJ2-5; D call uncertain. Looked up from germline, CDR1 is SGHDN and CDR2 is FVKESK. The V end lost 0 bases, the J end lost 10 bases, and 12 bases lay between the germline ends. CDR3 length: 13 residues. DNA for the CDR3: TGTGCCAGCAGCCAAGATCTGAGATCGAGCCAGTACTTC. It encodes CASSQDLRSSQYF.

The V and J genes are TRBV6-5 and TRBJ2-7; 9 nucleotides line up with TRBD2. Trimming removed 0 bases from V and 2 bases from J; junction bases left unmatched: 2. Germline V gene data show CDR1 as MNHEY and CDR2 as SVGAGI. This CDR3 region has 15 residues. For the CDR3, the DNA is TGTGCCAGCAGTTACTCGGCTAGCGGGGCCTACGAGCAGTACTTC. It translates to CASSYSASGAYEQYF.

This clone appeared a few times. The V and J genes are TRBV11-2 and TRBJ2-1; 11 positions match TRBD2. Germline V gene lookup returns CDR1 SGHAT and CDR2 FQNNGV. V lost 5 bases, J lost 4 bases, and 4 bases stayed unmatched. CDR3 length: 15 amino acids. CDR3: CASSVLAGGYNEQFF. CDR3 in DNA: TGTGCCAGCAGCGTTCTAGCGGGGGGTTACAATGAGCAGTTCTTC.

This clone came up a few times. This chain links TRBV6-5 with TRBJ1-2; no clear D. CDR1 is MNHEY and CDR2 is SVGAGI in the germline V gene. Trimming removed 0 bases from V and 5 bases from J, with 16 bases in between. This CDR3 region has 16 residues. The CDR3 region is CASSYSGRPGGYGYTF. Written as DNA, the CDR3 is TGTGCCAGCAGTTACTCGGGTCGACCAGGTGGATATGGCTACACCTTC.

The sample holds a few counts of this clone. The chain carries TRBV2 and TRBJ1-1; 9 nucleotides match TRBD1. The J segment lost 5 bases and the V segment lost 6 bases, leaving 10 bases of the junction unmatched. The CDR3 loop spans 15 amino acids. Germline V lookup: CDR1 SNHLY, CDR2 FYNNEI. DNA for the CDR3: TGTGCCAGCAGGGAATATACAGGGGGCAGGACTGAAGCTTTCTTT. This translates into CASREYTGGRTEAFF.

This chain links TRBV27 with TRBJ2-1; tentative D call: TRBD1 (6 bases). Trimming stripped 0 bases from V and 5 bases from J, with 11 bases between. Germline V lookup: CDR1 MNHEY, CDR2 SMNVEV (reference sequence). CDR3 size: 15 residues. The CDR3 DNA sequence: TGTGCCAGCAGTTTATCCGGGACATATAACAATGAGCAGTTCTTC. Translation gives CASSLSGTYNNEQFF.

This clone is a singleton in its sample. V and J are TRBV5-6 and TRBJ2-1; 10 bases line up with TRBD2. The CDR3 covers 14 residues. V dropped 6 bases and J dropped 8; count of bases not matched to a gene: 8. Looked up from germline, CDR1 is SGHDT and CDR2 is YYEEEE. CDR3 region: CASKWTSGADEQFF. The CDR3 DNA sequence: TGTGCCAGCAAGTGGACTAGCGGTGCGGATGAGCAGTTCTTC.

The genes are TRBV5-6 and TRBJ1-2; TRBD1 is a possible D gene (5 bases). Per germline, CDR1 SGHDT and CDR2 YYEEEE. The CDR3 length is 14 residues. Trimming shortened V by 0 bases and J by 4 bases, and 10 bases separated the two germline ends. The CDR3 here is CASSLERTPYGYTF. DNA of the CDR3: TGTGCCAGCAGCTTGGAGAGGACACCCTATGGCTACACCTTC.

The chain has TRBV7-9 and TRBJ2-4; TRBD2 matches 8 bases. Trimming cost V 5 bases and J 1 base; bases outside gene matches: 10. CDR1 is SEHNR, CDR2 FQNEAQ, per germline (reference sequence). The CDR3 sequence is 17 residues long. CDR3 DNA sequence: TGTGCCAGCAGCCCCCCCGGCGGGGGGCTGGCCAAAAACATTCAGTACTTC. Protein: CASSPPGGGLAKNIQYF.

This clone was detected only once. This chain uses TRBV27 with TRBJ1-1; a possible D gene is TRBD1 (6 bases). Germline V gene data show CDR1 as MNHEY and CDR2 as SMNVEV (reference sequence). V gave up 5 bases and J gave up 5 bases, with 12 bases separating them. The CDR3 is made up of 13 amino acids. The CDR3 bases are TGTGCCAGCAGTACGTCAGGGGTAACTGAAGCTTTCTTT. Translated: CASSTSGVTEAFF.

Points on this clone: This sample also contains other DNA sequences that code for the same CDR3. This sequence joins TRBV6-1 and TRBJ2-1; 13 nucleotides match TRBD2. Germline V gene lookup returns CDR1 MNHNS and CDR2 SASEGT. Germline trimming cut 1 base from V and 6 bases from J; bases unmatched to any gene: 0. This CDR3 spans 15 amino acids. The CDR3 protein is CASSEGTSGSNEQFF. The DNA of the CDR3 is TGTGCCAGCAGTGAAGGGACTAGCGGGAGCAATGAGCAGTTCTTC.

V and J are TRBV7-9 and TRBJ2-5; TRBD1 aligns across 10 bases. Trimming cost V 4 bases and J 5 bases; bases outside gene matches: 13. The CDR3 runs to 17 residues. Germline CDR1 reads SEHNR; CDR2 reads FQNEAQ (reference sequence). The CDR3 here is CASSSTGDRGQRETQYF. CDR3 nucleotides: TGTGCCAGCAGCTCCACTGGGGACAGGGGCCAGAGGGAGACCCAGTACTTC. Based on the CDR3 plus reference TRBV7-9 and TRBJ2-5, the full variable domain is DTGVSQNPRHKITKRGQNVTFRCDPISEHNRLYWYRQTLGQGPEFLTYFQNEAQLEKSRLLSDRFSAERPKGSFSTLEIQRTEQGDSAMYLCASSSTGDRGQRETQYFGPGTRLLVL.

This chain connects TRBV27 to TRBJ2-1, with D maybe TRBD2 (5 bases). Germline V gene sequence: CDR1 MNHEY, CDR2 SMNVEV (reference sequence). The ends were cut back, 5 bases at V and 2 bases at J, with 10 bases in the middle. The CDR3 contains 14 residues. Here the CDR3 DNA reads TGTGCCAGCAGTGGGAGTTACCCCTACAATGAGCAGTTCTTC. Translation gives CASSGSYPYNEQFF.

Comment on this clone: A much larger clone lies a single base off, so this may be a read error. The chain combines TRBV11-1 with TRBJ2-3; 11 bases line up with TRBD2. The CDR3 covers 15 residues. V gave up 4 bases and J gave up 2 bases; unmatched junction bases: 2. Per germline, CDR1 SGHAT and CDR2 FQDESV (reference sequence). The CDR3 nucleotides read TGTGCCAGCAGCTCGGGACTAGCGGTCACAGATACGCAGTATTTT. Encoded protein: CASSSGLAVTDTQYF.

Worth noting for this clone: Mismatch with germline at one junction end may stem from a read error. The chain recombines TRBV7-9 with TRBJ1-1, with 8 bases matching TRBD1. This CDR3 has 14 amino acids. Germline assignment: CDR1 SEHNR and CDR2 FQNEAQ (reference sequence). The CDR3 nucleotides read TGTGTCAGCAGCCAGGGGGCGCGCGGCACTGAAGCTTTCTTT. Its translation is CVSSQGARGTEAFF.